This TCR beta chain was found in a study of OX40 agonist ivuxolimab in advanced cancers. Study-wide context: Dosing consisted of intravenous ivuxolimab at 0.01 to 10 mg/kg every 2 weeks.

Overall study findings and caveats: The study found that CD8+ T cells averaged more expanded clones than CD4+.

The CDR3 sequence is 16 residues long. The J segment lost 5 bases and the V segment lost 0 bases, leaving 6 bases of the junction unmatched. Looked up from germline, CDR1 is SGDLS and CDR2 is YYNGEE. The protocol was immunoSEQ multiplex PCR, while the TCRdb copy is restricted to in-frame clones and leaves out a portion. The sample holds about 61,000 clones; roughly 85% are singletons and the top ten take roughly 0.53%. A word on this clone: Antigen specificity is unknown.

The chain is built from TRBV9 and TRBJ2-2; the match to TRBD2 covers 8 bases. The sequence derives from an adult with an advanced solid tumor such as melanoma, head and neck, liver or kidney cancer. Sequenced here: CD4+ or CD8+ T cells sorted from blood, sampled in a trial of the OX40 agonist ivuxolimab. CDR3 sequence reads: CASSVGGTRGTGELFF. The CDR3 DNA follows: TGTGCCAGCAGCGTAGGGGGGACTAGAGGGACCGGGGAGCTGTTTTTT.